What follows describes a single TCR beta chain. V was clipped by 4 bases and J by 2 bases; unmatched bases: 14. This CDR3 region has 18 residues. CDR1 SGHRS and CDR2 YFSETQ come from the germline V gene. The data were obtained in a study of shared clonotypes between healthy human individuals. Some clones are missing from TCRdb's copy, which holds only in-frame ones; the method was immunoSEQ multiplex PCR. The sample has about 2,200,000 clones; roughly 91% are singletons. Naive CD8 cells lacked CD45RO, underwent positive selection for CCR7 and left out terminally differentiated effector memory CD45RA+ cells.

This TCR derives from a man younger than 35 in good health. Some clones in this sample may be carry-over from other donors' samples. The chain couples TRBV5-1 to TRBJ2-3, with TRBD2 matching over 9 bases. Sequenced: naive CD8+ T cells from PBMCs. The CDR3 is CASSPSVLAGGYTDTQYF. The CDR3 DNA is TGCGCCAGCAGCCCCTCGGTATTGGCGGGAGGGTACACAGATACGCAGTATTTT.